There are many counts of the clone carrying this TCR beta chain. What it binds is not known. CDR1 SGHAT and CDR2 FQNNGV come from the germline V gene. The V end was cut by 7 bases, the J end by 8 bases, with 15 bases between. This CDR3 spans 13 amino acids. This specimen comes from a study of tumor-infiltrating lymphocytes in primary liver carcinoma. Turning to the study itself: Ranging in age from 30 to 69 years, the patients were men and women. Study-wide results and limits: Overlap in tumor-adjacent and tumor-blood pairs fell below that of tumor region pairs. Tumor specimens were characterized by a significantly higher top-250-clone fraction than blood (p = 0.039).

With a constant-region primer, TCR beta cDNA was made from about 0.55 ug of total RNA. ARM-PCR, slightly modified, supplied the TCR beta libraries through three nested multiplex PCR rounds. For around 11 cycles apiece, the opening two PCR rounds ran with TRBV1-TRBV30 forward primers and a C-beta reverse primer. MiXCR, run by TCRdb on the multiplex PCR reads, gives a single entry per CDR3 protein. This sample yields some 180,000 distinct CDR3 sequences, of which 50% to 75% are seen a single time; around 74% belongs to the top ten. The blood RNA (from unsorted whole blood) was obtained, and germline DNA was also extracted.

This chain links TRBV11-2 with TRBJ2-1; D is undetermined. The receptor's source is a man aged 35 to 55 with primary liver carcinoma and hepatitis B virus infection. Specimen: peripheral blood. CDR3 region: CASNSYLGDEQFF. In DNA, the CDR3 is TGTGCCAGCAACTCCTACCTTGGGGATGAGCAGTTCTTC.